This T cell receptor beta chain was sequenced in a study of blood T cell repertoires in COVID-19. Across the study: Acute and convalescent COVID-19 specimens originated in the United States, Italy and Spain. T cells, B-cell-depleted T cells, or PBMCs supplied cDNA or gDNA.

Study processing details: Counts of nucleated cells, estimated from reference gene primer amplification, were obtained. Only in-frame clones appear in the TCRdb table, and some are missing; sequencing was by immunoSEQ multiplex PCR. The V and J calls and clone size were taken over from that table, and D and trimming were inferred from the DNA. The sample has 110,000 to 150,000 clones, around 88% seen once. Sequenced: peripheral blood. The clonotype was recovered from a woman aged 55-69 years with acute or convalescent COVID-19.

The CDR3 sequence: CASSSPGQQRDTEAFF. CDR3 sequence (DNA): TGTGCCAGCAGTTCCCCGGGACAGCAAAGAGACACTGAAGCTTTCTTT. V usage is TRBV6-2 or TRBV6-3 and J usage is TRBJ1-1, with TRBD1 matching over 7 bases. This CDR3 region has 16 residues. The germline CDR1 and CDR2 sequences are MNHEY and SVGEGT. Trimming cost V 4 bases and J 3 bases; bases outside gene matches: 11.